This T cell receptor beta chain was profiled in a study of T cell repertoires in cytomegalovirus infection. Looking at the study overall: From public TCR beta signatures came an indication of both CMV infection and matching HLA type. General study results and limits: Based on cumulative public TCR beta family frequency, carriers of CMV plus the relevant HLA were identified. Within the response measured ex vivo, HLA-C-restricted CMV-specific TCR beta clonotypes were dominant.

Germline V gene data show CDR1 as SGHAT and CDR2 as FQNNGV. Trimming shortened V by 7 bases and J by 4 bases, and 32 bases separated the two germline ends. CDR3 length: 19 amino acids. TCRdb reanalysed the reads using MiXCR and keeps one entry per CDR3 protein. The sample shows 600,000 to 700,000 distinct CDR3 sequences, around a third of them seen only once. Concerning this clonotype: The antigen remains unidentified.

The J gene is TRBJ2-7, the V gene TRBV11-2, with D possibly TRBD1 on 6 matching bases. The TCR was taken from a human donor in good health (CMV status not recorded). Some clones in this sample may be carry-over from other donors' samples. The sample here was cultured PBMCs, taken from culture after CMV antigen stimulation. The CDR3 protein is CASTPVPGALGTPDYEQYF. CDR3 sequence (DNA): TGTGCCAGCACCCCGGTACCAGGGGCCCTCGGGACGCCTGATTACGAGCAGTACTTC.